Listed here are 19 T cell receptor beta chains from one sample, sequenced in a study of cytomegalovirus exposure and HLA in healthy donors. 13 Jbeta primers and 60 Vbeta primers were used for the PCR. Data came from immunoSEQ multiplex PCR; TCRdb stores just in-frame clones and leaves some out. The table shows about 210,000 clones, with around 80% occurring only once. The sample consisted of PBMCs. The source is a man younger than 45 in good health and CMV-seronegative.

V usage is TRBV9 and J usage is TRBJ1-1, with 8 bases fitting TRBD1. The J segment lost 7 bases and the V segment lost 1 base, leaving 3 bases of the junction unmatched. There are 13 residues in the CDR3. Germline V lookup: CDR1 SGDLS, CDR2 YYNGEE. The CDR3 coding sequence is TGTGCCAGCAGCGTAAATGGACAGGGTGAAGCTTTCTTT. It yields the protein CASSVNGQGEAFF.

The chain links TRBV9 to TRBJ1-3; 8 positions match TRBD1. The V segment lost 5 bases and the J segment 3 bases; nucleotides outside the gene matches: 4. CDR3 size: 14 residues. CDR1 and CDR2 from the germline V gene are SGDLS and YYNGEE. CDR3 coding DNA: TGTGCCAGCAGTGACAGGGGCAATGGAAACACCATATATTTT. Protein product: CASSDRGNGNTIYF.

This clone was seen a single time. The chain recombines TRBV6-1 with TRBJ1-5; no clear D. The V end lost 10 bases, the J end lost 2 bases, and 15 bases lay between the germline ends. The CDR3 spans 14 residues. Germline CDR1 MNHNS, CDR2 SASEGT. For the CDR3, the DNA is TGTGCCACCTCGGACCGGCGGGGCAATCAGCCCCAGCATTTT. Its protein is CATSDRRGNQPQHF.

This chain uses TRBV9 with TRBJ1-6; TRBD1 agrees at 8 bases. V shed 1 base, J shed 2 bases, and the junction held 2 bases outside the gene matches. CDR1 and CDR2 from the germline V gene are SGDLS and YYNGEE. The CDR3 sequence is 16 residues long. The CDR3 sequence: CASSVSDRAYNSPLHF. Here the CDR3 DNA reads TGTGCCAGCAGCGTATCGGACAGGGCCTATAATTCACCCCTCCACTTT. Using reference TRBV9 and TRBJ1-6 for the parts outside the CDR3, the full variable domain is DSGVTQTPKHLITATGQRVTLRCSPRSGDLSVYWYQQSLDQGLQFLIQYYNGEERAKGNILERFSAQQFPDLHSELNLSSLELGDSALYFCASSVSDRAYNSPLHFGNGTRLTVT.

This clone appeared once. The CDR3, as DNA: TGTGCCAGCAGTGAAGAGCGGACAGGGCGAAATACCGGGGAGCTGTTTTTT. Protein product: CASSEERTGRNTGELFF. V gene TRBV2 combines with J gene TRBJ2-2; the match to TRBD1 covers 8 bases. This CDR3 has 17 residues. With V trimmed by 1 base and J by 5 bases, 9 bases remained unmatched. CDR1 SNHLY and CDR2 FYNNEI come from the germline V gene. Supplemented by reference TRBV2 and TRBJ2-2, the full variable domain reads EPEVTQTPSHQVTQMGQEVILRCVPISNHLYFYWYRQILGQKVEFLVSFYNNEISEKSEIFDDQFSVERPDGSNFTLKIRSTKLEDSAMYFCASSEERTGRNTGELFFGEGSRLTVL.

This chain uses TRBV4-1 with TRBJ2-1; D might be TRBD1 (5 bases). The germline V gene has CDR1 MGHRA and CDR2 YSYEKL. With 1 base removed from V and 2 bases from J, the gap between germline ends came to 9 bases. The CDR3 is 15 residues long. The CDR3 is CASSQAGYTYNEQFF. CDR3 sequence (DNA): TGCGCCAGCAGCCAAGCAGGGTACACCTACAATGAGCAGTTCTTC.

The gene calls are TRBV29-1 and TRBJ1-1; the D is unclear. The V end was cut by 4 bases, the J end by 0 bases, with 15 bases between. CDR3 length: 15 amino acids. Germline CDR1 and CDR2: SQVTM and ANQGSEA. In DNA, the CDR3 is TGCAGCGTTGGAATTGGGCACCTCATGAACACTGAAGCTTTCTTT. Translated: CSVGIGHLMNTEAFF. Based on the CDR3 plus reference TRBV29-1 and TRBJ1-1, the full variable domain is SAVISQKPSRDICQRGTSLTIQCQVDSQVTMMFWYRQQPGQSLTLIATANQGSEATYESGFVIDKFPISRPNLTFSTLTVSNMSPEDSSIYLCSVGIGHLMNTEAFFGQGTRLTVV.

The genes are TRBV11-2 and TRBJ2-3; TRBD2 matches 8 bases. Germline trimming cut 4 bases from V and 9 bases from J; bases unmatched to any gene: 6. The CDR3 length is 13 residues. Germline V gives CDR1 SGHAT, CDR2 FQNNGV. CDR3: CASSSGRGGTQYF. CDR3 nucleotides: TGTGCCAGCAGCTCCGGGAGGGGGGGGACGCAGTATTTT.

The chain has TRBV5-1 and TRBJ2-2; TRBD1 aligns across 8 bases. Losses at the gene ends were 5 bases for V and 2 bases for J; bases not matched to a gene: 2. The CDR3 consists of 14 residues. Germline V lookup: CDR1 SGHRS, CDR2 YFSETQ. In DNA, the CDR3 is TGCGCCAGCAGGTCAGGGGGCAACACCGGGGAGCTGTTTTTT. Translation: CASRSGGNTGELFF.

The genes are TRBV6-6 and TRBJ2-7; 10 bases are a match to TRBD1. V was pared by 4 bases and J by 7 bases, with 10 bases of the junction left unmatched. The CDR3 loop spans 15 amino acids. Germline V gives CDR1 MNHNY, CDR2 SVGAGI (reference sequence). In DNA, the CDR3 is TGTGCCAGCAGTTCGGACAGGGGGTATCTCTCTGAGCAGTACTTC. Translated, it gives CASSSDRGYLSEQYF.

This clone was detected a few times. The rearrangement joins TRBV7-9 to TRBJ2-3, with 7 positions matching TRBD2. This CDR3 has 16 amino acids. With V trimmed by 5 bases and J by 0 bases, 8 bases remained unmatched. The V gene's germline CDR1 is SEHNR and CDR2 FQNEAQ (reference sequence). CDR3 sequence reads: CASSLTAGRSTDTQYF. CDR3 DNA sequence: TGTGCCAGCAGCCTTACAGCGGGGCGAAGCACAGATACGCAGTATTTT.

The chain uses TRBV9 and TRBJ1-5; D ambiguous. Germline loops: CDR1 SGDLS, CDR2 YYNGEE. V was trimmed by 4 bases and J by 0 bases, leaving 11 bases between them. There are 15 residues in the CDR3. DNA of the CDR3: TGTGCCAGCAGCCAAGAGGGAAATAGCAATCAGCCCCAGCATTTT. It is translated as CASSQEGNSNQPQHF.

V and J are TRBV5-6 and TRBJ2-7, with no clear D. V was shortened by 0 bases and J by 0 bases, with 10 bases between the two germline ends. The CDR3 is made up of 15 amino acids. Looked up from germline, CDR1 is SGHDT and CDR2 is YYEEEE. DNA for the CDR3: TGTGCCAGCAGCTTGGGAGCAGGCGTCTCCTACGAGCAGTACTTC. This translates into CASSLGAGVSYEQYF.

This clone has a single count. The chain is built from TRBV6-5 and TRBJ2-7; 7 nucleotides agree with TRBD2. The germline V gene encodes CDR1 MNHEY and CDR2 SVGAGI. V lost 7 bases and J lost 6; bases outside the gene matches: 9. The CDR3 extends over 13 amino acids. The CDR3 DNA is TGTGCCAGCATCCCAAGTGGGGGGGGCGAGCAGTACTTC. Translated: CASIPSGGGEQYF.

This clone was observed a single time. This chain uses TRBV9 with TRBJ2-2; 13 positions match TRBD2. This CDR3 contains 16 residues. The V segment lost 4 bases and the J segment 4 bases; nucleotides outside the gene matches: 4. Germline V lookup: CDR1 SGDLS, CDR2 YYNGEE. This chain's CDR3 is CASSPLAGGPTGELFF. The CDR3 bases are TGTGCCAGCAGCCCACTAGCGGGGGGGCCCACCGGGGAGCTGTTTTTT.

The chain uses TRBV28 and TRBJ2-5; TRBD1 is a possible D gene (6 bases). V was trimmed by 3 bases and J by 5 bases, leaving 16 bases between them. The CDR3 length is 15 residues. CDR1 and CDR2 (germline): MDHEN, SYDVKM. CDR3 DNA sequence: TGTGCCAGCAGTTTCCGGGACAAACCATGGGAGACCCAGTACTTC. This encodes CASSFRDKPWETQYF.

Only one count was recorded for this clone. The V and J genes are TRBV5-5 and TRBJ1-2; no reliable D call. CDR1 and CDR2 from the germline V gene are SGHKS and YYEKEE (reference sequence). The CDR3 covers 13 residues. Trimming took 0 bases from V and 3 from J, leaving 6 bases between them. CDR3 coding DNA: TGTGCCAGCAGCTTGGTACAGTACTATGGCTACACCTTC. It specifies CASSLVQYYGYTF. The whole variable domain, remainder taken from reference TRBV5-5 and TRBJ1-2, is DAGVTQSPTHLIKTRGQQVTLRCSPISGHKSVSWYQQVLGQGPQFIFQYYEKEERGRGNFPDRFSARQFPNYSSELNVNALLLGDSALYLCASSLVQYYGYTFGSGTRLTVV.

This chain uses TRBV11-2 with TRBJ2-5, with 13 bases fitting TRBD2. Trimming at V came to 4 bases and at J to 3 bases, leaving 8 bases not matched to a gene. Germline lookup yields CDR1 SGHAT and CDR2 FQNNGV. The CDR3 runs 17 residues. The CDR3 nucleotides are TGTGCCAGCAGCTCCGGCGGAGGGACTAGCGGGGAAGAGACCCAGTACTTC. Translating it yields CASSSGGGTSGEETQYF.

As to this clone: The sample holds other DNA sequences that translate to the same CDR3. The rearrangement links TRBV29-1 to TRBJ2-1, with TRBD2 matching 10 bases. The CDR3 loop spans 19 amino acids. The J segment lost 6 bases and the V segment lost 0 bases, leaving 17 bases of the junction unmatched. Germline CDR1 and CDR2: SQVTM and ANQGSEA. CDR3 coding DNA: TGCAGCGTTGAAGAATTCGGCAGGGGGTTCGAGCGGGGGGGCAATGAGCAGTTCTTC. This sequence encodes CSVEEFGRGFERGGNEQFF.